This TCR beta chain was sequenced in a study of post-analysis software for immune sequencing data. Overall study findings and caveats: There were several TRBV segments more frequent in patients than controls, and TRBV5-6, TRBV5-1 and TRBV20-1 were among them. Diversity measured as normalized Chao1 was significantly lower in multiple sclerosis patients than in controls.

For this clonotype: Its antigen remains unknown.

The TCR beta cDNA libraries carried unique molecular identifiers. cDNA molecules numbering roughly 0.5 million came from around 1 to 10 million T cells. Each CDR3 protein is one row after TCRdb ran MiXCR on the PCR reads. The sample yields 600,000 to 750,000 distinct CDR3 sequences, around 60% seen once. Germline V gene sequence: CDR1 SNHLY, CDR2 FYNNEI. CDR3 length: 11 residues. The V gene lost 3 bases and the J gene lost 7 bases, with 5 bases spanning the gap. The sequence was collected from a girl aged 2 to 10 with multiple sclerosis. The J gene is TRBJ2-3, the V gene TRBV2, with unresolved D. Sequences were obtained from blood. The CDR3 bases are TGTGCCAGCAGTGACTCATATACGCAGTATTTT. This codes for CASSDSYTQYF.